One sample yielded the 15 T cell receptor beta chains listed below, sequenced in a study of cytomegalovirus exposure and HLA in healthy donors (dated by TCRdb to 2017 to 2019). Receptor libraries were prepared by the immunoSEQ multiplex PCR assay. For the multiplex PCR, a mixture combining 60 forward primers for TCR Vbeta segments and 13 reverse primers for TCR Jbeta segments was used. TCRdb obtained this table from immuneACCESS and retained in-frame rearrangements with V and J assigned. These tables miss some clones; where compared with another copy, unresolved V genes account for less than half of the shortfall, and the remainder is unexplained. Recorded for this sample are around 78,000 clones; about three quarters of them occurred a single time. The top ten constitute approximately 1.1% of the sample. Specimen: PBMCs. These receptors were collected from a male donor in good health and CMV-seronegative.

The chain combines TRBV27 with TRBJ1-6; D not certain. Germline V gene data show CDR1 as MNHEY and CDR2 as SMNVEV (reference sequence). Trimming left V 7 bases short and J 3 bases short, with 10 bases between. The CDR3 length is 14 residues. The CDR3 DNA sequence: TGTGCCAGCAAGGATGCGGGCTATAATTCACCCCTCCACTTT. Its protein is CASKDAGYNSPLHF.

The chain is built from TRBV30 and TRBJ1-1; 9 nucleotides line up with TRBD1. This CDR3 spans 16 amino acids. The V segment lost 3 bases and the J segment 1 base; nucleotides outside the gene matches: 9. Germline V gives CDR1 GTSNPN, CDR2 SVGIG (reference sequence). The CDR3 loop reads CAWRGGTGKKNTEAFF. The CDR3 DNA reads as TGTGCCTGGAGGGGGGGGACAGGGAAAAAGAACACTGAAGCTTTCTTT.

This clone was counted only a few times. The rearrangement uses TRBV2 and TRBJ2-3, with 12 bases matching TRBD2. V dropped 6 bases and J dropped 1; count of bases not matched to a gene: 5. Germline CDR1 and CDR2: SNHLY and FYNNEI. The CDR3 runs 16 residues. CDR3 sequence reads: CASSGLAGLRTDTQYF. The CDR3 DNA reads as TGTGCCAGCAGCGGACTAGCGGGGCTACGCACAGATACGCAGTATTTT.

The chain joins TRBV10-1 to TRBJ1-2; no definite D call. The CDR3 is made up of 13 amino acids. The germline gives CDR1 WNHNN, CDR2 SYGVQD (reference sequence). Trimming cost V 2 bases and J 2 bases, with 6 bases left between them. The CDR3 DNA reads TGCGCCAGCAGTGAGACAGAGAACTATGGCTACACCTTC. Translating gives CASSETENYGYTF.

The rearrangement uses TRBV7-3 and TRBJ2-5, with D possibly matching TRBD1 (7 bases). The CDR3 runs to 13 residues. In germline, CDR1 is SGHTA, CDR2 FQGTGA. The germline V and J ends were trimmed by 6 bases and 5 bases, with 13 bases remaining between them. CDR3 amino acids: CASSSGGRETQYF. CDR3 sequence (DNA): TGTGCCAGCAGTTCAGGGGGGCGTGAGACCCAGTACTTC.

The chain couples TRBV19 to TRBJ2-5; D not certain. CDR1 is LNHDA, CDR2 SQIVND, per germline (reference sequence). The CDR3 totals 13 residues. Trimming took 2 bases from V and 1 from J, leaving 5 bases between them. The CDR3 sequence: CASSIHSQETQYF. The CDR3 DNA sequence: TGTGCCAGTAGTATACACAGCCAAGAGACCCAGTACTTC.

This chain links TRBV2 with TRBJ1-1; D is undetermined. This CDR3 spans 13 amino acids. The germline V gene has CDR1 SNHLY and CDR2 FYNNEI. Trimming took 5 bases from V and 1 from J, leaving 8 bases between them. The CDR3 nucleotides are TGTGCCAGCAGTTTACAGTGGAACACTGAAGCTTTCTTT. Amino acid sequence: CASSLQWNTEAFF. Full variable domain (remainder filled in from reference TRBV2 and TRBJ1-1): EPEVTQTPSHQVTQMGQEVILRCVPISNHLYFYWYRQILGQKVEFLVSFYNNEISEKSEIFDDQFSVERPDGSNFTLKIRSTKLEDSAMYFCASSLQWNTEAFFGQGTRLTVV.

The V and J genes are TRBV15 and TRBJ1-2; tentative D call: TRBD1 (5 bases). V was pared by 1 base and J by 2 bases, with 14 bases between. The CDR3 covers 16 residues. Germline assignment: CDR1 LNHNV and CDR2 YYDKDF (reference sequence). In DNA form, the CDR3 reads TGTGCCACCAGCAGAGTGGGTGGTACAGGAAACTATGGCTACACCTTC. Protein: CATSRVGGTGNYGYTF.

The chain uses TRBV7-2 and TRBJ2-2; 8 positions agree with TRBD2. This CDR3 is built from 16 residues. CDR1 and CDR2 from the germline V gene are SGHTA and FQGNSA. V lost 1 base and J lost 5; bases outside the gene matches: 6. CDR3 sequence reads: CASSLGWAGGTGELFF. The CDR3 DNA follows: TGTGCCAGCAGCTTAGGATGGGCGGGAGGTACCGGGGAGCTGTTTTTT.

This clone was seen once. The CDR3 sequence is CALAPGQGYNEQFF. As DNA, the CDR3 is TGTGCCTTAGCACCGGGACAGGGGTACAATGAGCAGTTCTTC. The J gene is TRBJ2-1, the V gene TRBV30, with 10 bases lining up with TRBD1. V was pared by 7 bases and J by 4 bases, with 7 bases of the junction left unmatched. CDR3 length: 14 residues. Germline V lookup: CDR1 GTSNPN, CDR2 SVGIG (reference sequence).

The chain combines TRBV5-1 with TRBJ2-3; D may be TRBD1 (6 bases). The V end lost 3 bases, the J end lost 1 base, and 15 bases lay between the germline ends. Germline V lookup: CDR1 SGHRS, CDR2 YFSETQ. This CDR3 spans 16 amino acids. CDR3 region: CASSSDRSIGTDTQYF. The CDR3 nucleotides read TGCGCCAGCAGCTCGGACAGATCCATTGGCACAGATACGCAGTATTTT.

V usage is TRBV30 and J usage is TRBJ2-5; 8 bases line up with TRBD1. The CDR3 sequence is 18 residues long. Unmatched junction bases numbered 16, after V lost 0 bases and J lost 4 bases. Per the germline V gene, CDR1 is GTSNPN and CDR2 is SVGIG (reference sequence). CDR3 DNA sequence: TGTGCCTGGAGTGTACAGGGGGTGGGGCAGGGGAGGTTAGAGACCCAGTACTTC. Its translation is CAWSVQGVGQGRLETQYF.

The chain joins TRBV13 to TRBJ2-7; no definite D call. V dropped 2 bases and J dropped 6 bases, with 5 bases sitting between them. This CDR3 has 11 residues. The V gene's germline CDR1 is PRHDT and CDR2 FYEKMQ (reference sequence). In DNA, the CDR3 is TGTGCCAGCAGCTTACGGTCCGAGCAGTACTTC. The encoded protein is CASSLRSEQYF.

Points on this clone: At one boundary the junction diverges from the germline segment, which might be a read error. The chain uses TRBV7-3 and TRBJ2-5; no clear D gene. There are 14 residues in the CDR3. Germline assignment: CDR1 SGHTA and CDR2 FQGTGA. The CDR3 sequence: CSSSLSSYDRTQYF. For the CDR3, the DNA is TGTTCCAGCAGCTTATCAAGCTACGATCGGACCCAGTACTTC.

This clone was counted a few times. The J gene is TRBJ2-5, the V gene TRBV6-5; maybe TRBD2 (7 bases). Germline V lookup: CDR1 MNHEY, CDR2 SVGAGI. The CDR3 totals 15 residues. Trimming took off 8 bases at V and 4 bases at J, with 20 bases between the two ends. The CDR3 sequence: CASSTRGGGAETQYF. The CDR3 DNA is TGTGCCAGCTCAACTCGGGGTGGGGGGGCAGAGACCCAGTACTTC.